The 13 T cell receptor beta chains reported below all come from one sample, sequenced in a study of beta chain features in type 1 diabetes. All of the isolated RNA was reverse transcribed, so expressed TCRB transcripts were sequenced. The repertoire was sequenced with immunoSEQ multiplex PCR; TCRdb's copy has only in-frame clones and lacks some. The sample holds under 550,000 clones, 11% seen once. Input material: naive CD4+ T cells from blood. The origin of the receptors is a woman between 18 and 29 years old in good health.

This sequence joins TRBV7-9 and TRBJ2-7; D ambiguous. This CDR3 is built from 17 residues. Germline V gene lookup returns CDR1 SEHNR and CDR2 FQNEAQ (reference sequence). Trimming removed 1 base from V and 0 bases from J, with 16 bases in between. DNA of the CDR3: TGTGCCAGCAGCTTAGAGAGTATGATCGGAACCTCCTACGAGCAGTACTTC. This gives the protein CASSLESMIGTSYEQYF.

The chain uses TRBV7-9 and TRBJ2-7; maybe TRBD1 (6 bases). There are 13 residues in the CDR3. Germline V gene data show CDR1 as SEHNR and CDR2 as FQNEAQ (reference sequence). Trimming took 5 bases from V and 2 from J, leaving 10 bases between them. This chain's CDR3 is CASSRTGTYEQYV. CDR3 DNA sequence: TGTGCCAGCAGCAGAACAGGGACCTACGAGCAGTACGTC.

The rearrangement links TRBV30 to TRBJ1-2, with no clear D. The CDR3 consists of 13 residues. V lost 2 bases and J 4 bases, leaving 11 bases between the germline ends. Germline V gives CDR1 GTSNPN, CDR2 SVGIG (reference sequence). CDR3 nucleotide sequence: TGTGCCTGGAGTAGGACCGACGGCTATGGCTACACCTTC. Protein sequence: CAWSRTDGYGYTF.

This rearrangement joins TRBV6-6 to TRBJ1-1, with unresolved D. Trimming stripped 4 bases from V and 3 bases from J, with 6 bases between. In germline, CDR1 is MNHNY, CDR2 SVGAGI (reference sequence). This CDR3 comprises 12 residues. CDR3 in amino acids: CASSWGYTEAFF. The CDR3 nucleotides are TGTGCCAGCAGTTGGGGTTACACTGAAGCTTTCTTT.

The sample holds a few counts of this clone. CDR3 in amino acids: CASSVIGRANTGELFF. CDR3 nucleotides: TGTGCCAGCAGCGTAATAGGACGGGCGAACACCGGGGAGCTGTTTTTT. The chain joins TRBV9 to TRBJ2-2; the D is unclear. This CDR3 is built from 16 residues. In germline, CDR1 is SGDLS, CDR2 YYNGEE. V lost 1 base to trimming and J lost 0 bases, with 10 bases between them.

The V and J genes are TRBV5-1 and TRBJ2-4; 9 bases align to TRBD1. Germline assignment: CDR1 SGHRS and CDR2 YFSETQ. V gave up 0 bases and J gave up 8 bases; unmatched junction bases: 9. The length of the CDR3 is 16 residues. The CDR3 spells CASSLDGQGRADIQYF. CDR3 DNA sequence: TGCGCCAGCAGCTTGGACGGACAGGGGCGCGCGGACATTCAGTACTTC.

This clone was counted between two and nine times. This chain joins TRBV25-1 and TRBJ2-1; either TRBD1 or TRBD2 may fit D (5 bases each). V was cut by 6 bases and J by 10 bases, with 19 bases left in between. Germline CDR1 is MGHDK and CDR2 is SYGVNS. This CDR3 comprises 14 residues. Here the CDR3 reads CASSLFGTAREQFF. The DNA of the CDR3 is TGTGCCAGCAGCTTATTTGGGACCGCTCGCGAGCAGTTCTTC.

This clone was found a few times. The chain uses TRBV28 and TRBJ1-6; 8 bases fit TRBD1. J gave up 17 bases and V 6 bases, and 9 bases lay outside the gene matches. The CDR3 totals 12 residues. Looked up from germline, CDR1 is MDHEN and CDR2 is SYDVKM. This CDR3 is CASSSTGESVHF. CDR3 sequence (DNA): TGTGCCAGCAGCTCGACAGGGGAGTCAGTCCACTTT.

This clone was recorded a few times. The chain combines TRBV19 with TRBJ2-7; D possibly corresponds to TRBD1 (6 bases). Germline values: CDR1 LNHDA, CDR2 SQIVND (reference sequence). CDR3 length equals 15 residues. V lost 8 bases and J 0 bases, leaving 17 bases between the germline ends. The DNA for the CDR3 is TGTGCCAGTTCTTGGATACAGGGAGCCTCCTACGAGCAGTACTTC. Amino acid sequence: CASSWIQGASYEQYF.

CDR3 in amino acids: CASSQEGRGRASYTF. In DNA, the CDR3 is TGCGCCAGCAGCCAAGAAGGGCGGGGGCGCGCAAGCTACACCTTC. This chain uses TRBV4-3 with TRBJ1-2; tentatively, D is TRBD1 (6 bases). CDR1 is LGHNA, CDR2 YSLEER, per germline. This CDR3 contains 15 residues. V was cut by 0 bases and J by 9 bases, with 17 bases left in between.

The genes are TRBV7-2 and TRBJ2-7; D is possibly TRBD1 (6 bases). This CDR3 is built from 15 residues. Germline CDR1 SGHTA, CDR2 FQGNSA. The V gene lost 5 bases and the J gene lost 5 bases, with 19 bases spanning the gap. In DNA form, the CDR3 reads TGTGCCAGCAGCCGAGAACGCTCAGGGGTCCACGAGCAGTACGTC. Protein product: CASSRERSGVHEQYV.

CDR3 protein: CASSEQGSNQPQHF. CDR3 coding DNA: TGTGCCAGCAGCGAACAGGGGAGCAATCAGCCCCAGCATTTT. This chain links TRBV27 with TRBJ1-5; TRBD1 matches at 7 bases. The CDR3 runs 14 residues. Looked up from germline, CDR1 is MNHEY and CDR2 is SMNVEV (reference sequence). V shed 6 bases, J shed 1 base, and the junction held 3 bases outside the gene matches.

This clone was counted between two and nine times. The CDR3 reads CASSQEAQGGGGYTF. CDR3 coding DNA: TGTGCCAGCAGCCAAGAAGCCCAGGGCGGAGGGGGCTACACCTTC. V usage is TRBV4-2 and J usage is TRBJ1-2; the D gene is possibly TRBD1 (5 bases). The CDR3 runs 15 residues. Germline V gene sequence: CDR1 LGHNA, CDR2 YNFKEQ. Trimming took off 0 bases at V and 8 bases at J, with 16 bases between the two ends.